These 20 T cell receptor beta chains share one sample of origin, sequenced in a study of cytomegalovirus exposure and HLA in healthy donors. Researchers ran the PCR with 60 Vbeta and 13 Jbeta primers. Assay used: immunoSEQ multiplex PCR; TCRdb lists only in-frame clones, some missing. The table has some 140,000 clones, under 80% seen once. The sequencing input was PBMCs. The origin of the receptors is a young man in good health and CMV-seropositive.

This clone was seen a few times. The chain employs TRBV7-6 and TRBJ2-6, with D perhaps TRBD2 (5 bases). Deletions cut 2 bases from V and 4 bases from J, with 12 bases between. The CDR3 runs 16 residues. Germline CDR1 is SGHVS and CDR2 is FNYEAQ. The DNA for the CDR3 is TGTGCCAGCAGCTTATCCAGCGGTTACGGGGCCAACGTCCTGACTTTC. Its protein is CASSLSSGYGANVLTF.

This clone was recorded once. This chain connects TRBV19 to TRBJ1-2, with TRBD1 as a possible D gene (6 bases). Germline CDR1 LNHDA, CDR2 SQIVND (reference sequence). The CDR3 sequence is 15 residues long. Trimming removed 4 bases at V and 5 bases at J, with 17 bases between. This CDR3 is CASSTSRGGAYGYTF. The CDR3 region has the DNA TGTGCCAGTAGTACCTCGAGAGGGGGAGCTTATGGCTACACCTTC. Filled out from reference TRBV19 and TRBJ1-2, the complete variable domain reads DGGITQSPKYLFRKEGQNVTLSCEQNLNHDAMYWYRQDPGQGLRLIYYSQIVNDFQKGDIAEGYSVSREKKESFPLTVTSAQKNPTAFYLCASSTSRGGAYGYTFGSGTRLTVV.

V and J are TRBV7-2 and TRBJ2-4, with 13 bases matching TRBD2. After removal of 3 bases from V and 2 bases from J, the junction contained 4 bases not matched to a gene. CDR3 length equals 17 residues. From germline, CDR1 is SGHTA and CDR2 FQGNSA. CDR3 sequence (DNA): TGTGCCAGCAGCTTGGATGGGACTAGCGGGACCAAAAACATTCAGTACTTC. Protein product: CASSLDGTSGTKNIQYF.

The J gene is TRBJ2-5, the V gene TRBV7-9; no firm D call. The CDR3 is made up of 15 amino acids. Germline V gene data show CDR1 as SEHNR and CDR2 as FQNEAQ (reference sequence). Between the trimmed V and J ends, which lost 3 bases and 5 bases, there was a span of 16 bases. CDR3 DNA: TGTGCCAGCAGCTTGCCCGACGGTGCTAGGGAGACCCAGTACTTC. Encoded protein: CASSLPDGARETQYF. The variable domain in full, with the rest retrieved from reference TRBV7-9 and TRBJ2-5, is DTGVSQNPRHKITKRGQNVTFRCDPISEHNRLYWYRQTLGQGPEFLTYFQNEAQLEKSRLLSDRFSAERPKGSFSTLEIQRTEQGDSAMYLCASSLPDGARETQYFGPGTRLLVL.

This clone showed up just a few times. The junction departs from the called germline gene at one end, perhaps through a read error. V gene TRBV28 combines with J gene TRBJ2-7; D might be TRBD2 (6 bases). This CDR3 has 14 amino acids. Germline V gene lookup returns CDR1 MDHEN and CDR2 SYDVKM. In DNA form, the CDR3 reads TGTGCCAGCAGTCGCGGACTAAGGTCCTCCGAGCAGTACTTC. This codes for CASSRGLRSSEQYF.

This clone was counted between two and nine times. The rearrangement links TRBV9 to TRBJ2-7, with 8 bases lining up with TRBD2. J lost 4 bases, V lost 3 bases, and 6 bases had no gene match. This CDR3 contains 14 residues. Germline V gene data show CDR1 as SGDLS and CDR2 as YYNGEE. In nucleotides, the CDR3 is TGTGCCAGCAGCGCCAGCGGGGGAGCGTACGAGCAGTACTTC. It specifies CASSASGGAYEQYF.

This rearrangement joins TRBV6-5 to TRBJ1-5; D is unclear. The CDR3 runs to 14 residues. Germline loops: CDR1 MNHEY, CDR2 SVGAGI. Trimming removed 7 bases at V and 0 bases at J, with 10 bases between. The CDR3 region has the DNA TGTGCCAGCAAGGAGGGCCTTAGCAATCAGCCCCAGCATTTT. Amino acid sequence: CASKEGLSNQPQHF.

The chain is built from TRBV5-4 and TRBJ1-2; D is unresolved. V dropped 4 bases and J dropped 7 bases, with 17 bases sitting between them. This CDR3 region has 14 residues. The germline V gene encodes CDR1 SGHNT and CDR2 YYREEE (reference sequence). The chain's CDR3 is CASSPGSASPGYTF. The CDR3 coding sequence is TGTGCCAGCAGCCCAGGATCCGCCTCGCCTGGCTACACCTTC.

This clone was observed once. This chain uses TRBV4-1 with TRBJ2-7; D is perhaps TRBD2 (6 bases). V lost 1 base and J 2 bases, leaving 18 bases between the germline ends. The germline V gene encodes CDR1 MGHRA and CDR2 YSYEKL. This CDR3 region has 17 residues. The CDR3 nucleotides read TGCGCCAGCAGCCAAGGTCTCGAGGGAGGTCTGGCCTACGAGCAGTACTTC. Its protein product is CASSQGLEGGLAYEQYF.

Only a few counts were recorded for this clone. The chain combines TRBV9 with TRBJ1-1; TRBD1 matches at 9 bases. CDR3 length: 15 residues. CDR1 SGDLS and CDR2 YYNGEE come from the germline V gene. After removal of 3 bases from V and 6 bases from J, the junction contained 9 bases not matched to a gene. CDR3 region: CASSAWDREASEAFF. CDR3 coding DNA: TGTGCCAGCAGCGCATGGGACAGGGAGGCGTCTGAAGCTTTCTTT.

The V call is TRBV30, the J call TRBJ2-7; perhaps TRBD1 as D (6 bases). Germline V gene sequence: CDR1 GTSNPN, CDR2 SVGIG (reference sequence). The CDR3 runs to 11 residues. Trimming shortened V by 5 bases and J by 3 bases, and 8 bases separated the two germline ends. The CDR3 loop reads CAWVDSYEQYF. The CDR3 DNA is TGTGCCTGGGTGGACAGCTACGAGCAGTACTTC.

The J gene is TRBJ2-7, the V gene TRBV19, with 9 bases identical to TRBD1. The J segment lost 5 bases and the V segment lost 1 base, leaving 3 bases of the junction unmatched. The CDR3 has 14 residues. The germline V gene has CDR1 LNHDA and CDR2 SQIVND (reference sequence). The CDR3 region is CASSIAGTGNEQYF. The CDR3 DNA sequence: TGTGCCAGTAGTATAGCCGGGACAGGGAACGAGCAGTACTTC.

To note about this clone: The CDR3 end shows no conserved phenylalanine or tryptophan, and so a read error is likely. This chain uses TRBV5-4 with TRBJ1-2; 12 bases map to TRBD1. The V segment lost 3 bases and the J segment 10 bases; nucleotides outside the gene matches: 10. Germline assignment: CDR1 SGHNT and CDR2 YYREEE (reference sequence). The CDR3 is made up of 15 amino acids. DNA of the CDR3: TGTGCCAGCAGCTGGGGACCGGGACAGGGGGCTGTCTACACCGTC. Translating it yields CASSWGPGQGAVYTV.

This clone was picked up a small number of times. The chain carries TRBV19 and TRBJ1-5, with D uncertain. Trimming stripped 8 bases from V and 2 bases from J, with 13 bases between. The CDR3 is made up of 14 amino acids. Germline CDR1 and CDR2: LNHDA and SQIVND (reference sequence). The CDR3 protein is CASAGDGGNQPQHF. In DNA, the CDR3 is TGTGCCAGTGCGGGCGACGGGGGCAATCAGCCCCAGCATTTT. Together with reference TRBV19 and TRBJ1-5, the CDR3 gives the full variable domain: DGGITQSPKYLFRKEGQNVTLSCEQNLNHDAMYWYRQDPGQGLRLIYYSQIVNDFQKGDIAEGYSVSREKKESFPLTVTSAQKNPTAFYLCASAGDGGNQPQHFGDGTRLSIL.

The chain couples TRBV6-6 to TRBJ1-5; D is possibly TRBD1 (5 bases). There are 16 residues in the CDR3. The V end lost 2 bases, the J end lost 2 bases, and 13 bases lay between the germline ends. Germline loops: CDR1 MNHNY, CDR2 SVGAGI (reference sequence). CDR3 DNA sequence: TGTGCCAGCAGTTACCCCTCGGGGGGGGGCAATCAGCCCCAGCATTTT. The encoded protein is CASSYPSGGGNQPQHF.

In the case of this clone: An end of the junction differs from the germline gene, which may be a read error. The rearrangement joins TRBV7-7 to TRBJ2-7, with TRBD1 matching 7 bases. CDR3 size: 14 residues. Germline assignment: CDR1 SSHAT and CDR2 FNYEAQ (reference sequence). The CDR3 here is CASSLAQGLYEQYF. The CDR3 coding sequence is TGTGCTAGCAGCTTAGCACAGGGGCTATACGAGCAGTACTTC.

The chain is built from TRBV6-6 and TRBJ2-7; 12 bases are shared with TRBD2. The CDR3 sequence is 14 residues long. After removal of 7 bases from V and 4 bases from J, the junction contained 5 bases not matched to a gene. Germline-derived CDR1 and CDR2 are MNHNY and SVGAGI (reference sequence). The CDR3 here is CASTGGLAGYEQYF. In DNA form, the CDR3 reads TGTGCCAGCACCGGGGGACTAGCGGGTTACGAGCAGTACTTC.

The V gene is TRBV27, the J gene TRBJ2-7, with D perhaps matching TRBD2 (6 bases). The CDR3 totals 15 residues. Germline loops: CDR1 MNHEY, CDR2 SMNVEV (reference sequence). Trimming stripped 6 bases from V and 4 bases from J, with 19 bases between. CDR3 coding DNA: TGTGCCAGCAGCTCGGTAAAGCGCGGGGTTTACGAGCAGTACTTC. It is translated as CASSSVKRGVYEQYF.

The CDR3 sequence is CASSGPGQASYGYTF. The CDR3 coding sequence is TGTGCCAGCAGTGGCCCGGGACAGGCATCCTATGGCTACACCTTC. The chain combines TRBV6-5 with TRBJ1-2; 8 bases map to TRBD1. The CDR3 totals 15 residues. V was clipped by 5 bases and J by 4 bases; unmatched bases: 9. CDR1 and CDR2 from the germline V gene are MNHEY and SVGAGI.

V and J are TRBV5-4 and TRBJ2-7; D is ambiguous. Germline CDR1 reads SGHNT; CDR2 reads YYREEE (reference sequence). The CDR3 spans 11 residues. The V and J ends lost 3 bases and 1 base respectively, with 2 bases between them. CDR3 loop: CASSSSYEQYF. The DNA for the CDR3 is TGTGCCAGCAGCTCTTCCTACGAGCAGTACTTC.